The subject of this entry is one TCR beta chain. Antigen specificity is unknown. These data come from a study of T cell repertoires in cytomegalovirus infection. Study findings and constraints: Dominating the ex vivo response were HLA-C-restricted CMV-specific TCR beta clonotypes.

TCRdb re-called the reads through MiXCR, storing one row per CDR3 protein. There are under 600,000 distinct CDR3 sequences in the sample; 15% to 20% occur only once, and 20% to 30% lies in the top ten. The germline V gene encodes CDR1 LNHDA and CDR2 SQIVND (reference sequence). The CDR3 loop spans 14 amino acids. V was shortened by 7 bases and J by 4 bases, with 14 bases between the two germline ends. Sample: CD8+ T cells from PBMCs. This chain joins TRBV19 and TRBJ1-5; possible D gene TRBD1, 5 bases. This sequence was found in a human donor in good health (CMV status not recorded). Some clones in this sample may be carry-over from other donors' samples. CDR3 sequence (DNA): TGTGCCAGTAAATATGAGGGGCAGAATCAGCCCCAGCATTTT. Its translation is CASKYEGQNQPQHF. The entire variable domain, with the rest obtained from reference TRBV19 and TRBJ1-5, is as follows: DGGITQSPKYLFRKEGQNVTLSCEQNLNHDAMYWYRQDPGQGLRLIYYSQIVNDFQKGDIAEGYSVSREKKESFPLTVTSAQKNPTAFYLCASKYEGQNQPQHFGDGTRLSIL.